This paragraph reports one T cell receptor beta chain. Its antigen is still unknown. The naive CD8 fraction comprised CD45RO-negative cells positively selected for CCR7 and excluded terminally differentiated effector memory CD45RA+ cells. All donors were healthy HIV-negative adults lacking recent acute infections or vaccinations. Per the original methods: With immunoSEQ giving junction-only sequences and no quality scores, filtering differed. Sequencing used immunoSEQ multiplex PCR; TCRdb keeps in-frame clones, though not all of them. That table furnishes V, J and clone size, whereas the DNA furnished D and trimming. The sample contains over 2,000,000 clones, 93% of which appear only once. This specimen comes from a study of shared clonotypes between healthy human individuals. Germline-derived CDR1 and CDR2 are LNHDA and SQIVND (reference sequence). The CDR3 extends over 15 amino acids. V was shortened by 3 bases and J by 7 bases, with 15 bases between the two germline ends.

Study outcomes and limitations: Generation probabilities were higher for clonotypes shared across all four sorted-subset donors than for unshared ones. Rarefaction exposed incomplete sorted-subset sequencing despite large depth.

This sequence joins TRBV19 and TRBJ1-4, with D unclear. Material for sequencing was naive CD8+ T cells from PBMCs. This clonotype was obtained from a man younger than 30 in good health. Some clones in this sample may be carry-over from other donors' samples. CDR3 nucleotides: TGTGCCAGTAGTATCTCGCGGCGGGTGGTTGAAAAACTGTTTTTT. Encoded protein: CASSISRRVVEKLFF.